A selection of T cell receptor beta chains follows, all from one sample in a study. A single record per CDR3 protein comes from TCRdb applying MiXCR to the RT-PCR reads. Of about 700,000 distinct CDR3 sequences in the sample, more than 13% are singletons; the top ten hold roughly 3.6%. Sequencing was done on a sample of memory CD4+ T cells from blood. These receptors came from a female donor in good health, serving as a healthy control. Both conserved end residues are part of each CDR3. The D gene is left open where the match is weak. Clone size is given for some rows only: seen once, a few or many times, or a class if the clone is expanded.

v_gene: TRBV7-9; j_gene: TRBJ1-2; abundance: .; d_gene: .; len: 16; CDR3nt: TGTGCCAGCAGCCCCCTGTCGGGGGAGGGACCCTATGGCTACACCTTC; CDR3aa: CASSPLSGEGPYGYTF
v_gene: TRBV7-2; j_gene: TRBJ2-4; abundance: few; d_gene: TRBD1; len: 13; CDR3nt: TGTGCCAGCAGCCCCGGACAGGGAGACATTCAGTACTTC; CDR3aa: CASSPGQGDIQYF
v_gene: TRBV7-3; j_gene: TRBJ2-5; abundance: .; d_gene: .; len: 15; CDR3nt: TGTGCCAGCAGCTTATTTGGGGTAAATGGAGAGACCCAGTACTTC; CDR3aa: CASSLFGVNGETQYF
v_gene: TRBV19; j_gene: TRBJ1-4; abundance: .; d_gene: .; len: 14; CDR3nt: TGTGCCAGTAAGCCGGGCCCAACTAATGAAAAACTGTTTTTT; CDR3aa: CASKPGPTNEKLFF
v_gene: TRBV24-1; j_gene: TRBJ2-7; abundance: .; d_gene: .; len: 15; CDR3nt: TGTGCCACCAGTGATTCCGGGACACGCTCCTACGAGCAGTACTTC; CDR3aa: CATSDSGTRSYEQYF
v_gene: TRBV28; j_gene: TRBJ2-7; abundance: .; d_gene: TRBD2; len: 15; CDR3nt: TGTGCCAGCAGTTTACCAGGGACTAAATCCTACGAGCAGTACTTC; CDR3aa: CASSLPGTKSYEQYF
v_gene: TRBV5-6; j_gene: TRBJ2-1; abundance: few; d_gene: .; len: 13; CDR3nt: TGTGCCAGCAGCGGAACCGGGACCCCAACGTGGTTCTTC; CDR3aa: CASSGTGTPTWFF
v_gene: TRBV11-2; j_gene: TRBJ2-5; abundance: .; d_gene: .; len: 14; CDR3nt: TGTGCCAGCAGCTTAGTTTCACAGCGAGAGACCCAGTACTTC; CDR3aa: CASSLVSQRETQYF
v_gene: TRBV30; j_gene: TRBJ2-1; abundance: few; d_gene: .; len: 13; CDR3nt: TGTGCCTGGAGCAGACAGGAAGACAATGAGCAGTTCTTC; CDR3aa: CAWSRQEDNEQFF
v_gene: TRBV12-3/TRBV12-4; j_gene: TRBJ2-1; abundance: many; d_gene: .; len: 12; CDR3nt: TGTGCCAGCAGCCCGAGGGTTGTAGAGCAGTTCTTC; CDR3aa: CASSPRVVEQFF
v_gene: TRBV20-1; j_gene: TRBJ2-3; abundance: many; d_gene: .; len: 13; CDR3nt: TGCAGTGGGTTGGGTACTAGCACAGATACGCAGTATTTT; CDR3aa: CSGLGTSTDTQYF
v_gene: TRBV5-1; j_gene: TRBJ1-5; abundance: few; d_gene: TRBD1; len: 15; CDR3nt: TGCGCCAGCAGCTCGGGACAGGGGGCCAGTGAGCCCCAGCATTTT; CDR3aa: CASSSGQGASEPQHF